The rows below give T cell receptor beta chains drawn from one sample of a study of T cells in Graves' hyperthyroidism and ophthalmopathy. Via MiXCR, TCRdb re-called the multiplex PCR reads, giving one row per CDR3 protein. The data contain about 400,000 distinct CDR3 sequences, around 15% of them singletons. The sequencing sample was made of blood. The source of these receptors is a man in his fifties or sixties with Graves' ophthalmopathy. The conserved cysteine and the conserved F or W are not part of the CDR3 here.

>TRBV18|TRBJ2-7
ASSLAGNPYEQY
>TRBV12-3/TRBV12-4|TRBJ2-6
ASRRRTGVPGANVLT
>TRBV7-7|TRBJ2-7
AIRLDDEQY
>TRBV6-1|TRBJ1-2
ASSFGPHPSGYT
>TRBV20-1|TRBJ2-7
SARDLRDRGSYEQY
>TRBV13|TRBJ2-2
ASSWTGVTGELF
>TRBV19|TRBJ1-5
ASSMFQGRDFQPQH
>TRBV6-1|TRBJ2-1
ASSVAGEDYNEQF
>TRBV7-9|TRBJ2-6
ASTRDRTHSGANVLT
>TRBV28|TRBJ2-1
ASSNSGGIYNEQF
>TRBV5-1|TRBJ2-7
ASSLEDRTYEQY
>TRBV12-3/TRBV12-4|TRBJ2-3
ASTFGGPGDTQY
>TRBV6-1|TRBJ1-5
ASSPFQGAGNQPQH
>TRBV24-1|TRBJ2-7
ATSESGLAGGPGYEQY
>TRBV10-3|TRBJ2-3
ASTGTGAADTQY
>TRBV10-1|TRBJ2-1
ASSDGGKGHQKDNEQF
>TRBV28|TRBJ2-7
ASSPTGTSGRKEEQH
>TRBV5-1|TRBJ1-2
ASGTGTGGYT
>TRBV19|TRBJ2-1
ASSIEAGGSYNEQF
>TRBV30|TRBJ1-6
AWSLTGPWDSPLH
>TRBV29-1|TRBJ2-3
SVEVLAGGDTQY
>TRBV11-2|TRBJ2-1
ASTGGNEQF
>TRBV30|TRBJ2-3
AWSRPTDTQY
>TRBV7-9|TRBJ2-1
ASSLLRASGHYNEQF
>TRBV15|TRBJ2-5
ATTGGRGDFETQY
>TRBV20-1|TRBJ2-7
SARDRSTGAVYEQY
>TRBV4-1|TRBJ2-7
ASSQAFGSSYEQY
>TRBV6-1|TRBJ2-3
ASSEAGTRTDTQY
>TRBV5-1|TRBJ2-1
ASSLAPSGQISYNEQF
>TRBV19|TRBJ2-2
ASSISRGNGELF
>TRBV30|TRBJ2-7
AWSEAGAGEQY
>TRBV29-1|TRBJ1-3
SATAISGNTIY
>TRBV28|TRBJ1-1
ASRGGKNTEAF
>TRBV7-8|TRBJ2-2
ASSLLAVANTGELF